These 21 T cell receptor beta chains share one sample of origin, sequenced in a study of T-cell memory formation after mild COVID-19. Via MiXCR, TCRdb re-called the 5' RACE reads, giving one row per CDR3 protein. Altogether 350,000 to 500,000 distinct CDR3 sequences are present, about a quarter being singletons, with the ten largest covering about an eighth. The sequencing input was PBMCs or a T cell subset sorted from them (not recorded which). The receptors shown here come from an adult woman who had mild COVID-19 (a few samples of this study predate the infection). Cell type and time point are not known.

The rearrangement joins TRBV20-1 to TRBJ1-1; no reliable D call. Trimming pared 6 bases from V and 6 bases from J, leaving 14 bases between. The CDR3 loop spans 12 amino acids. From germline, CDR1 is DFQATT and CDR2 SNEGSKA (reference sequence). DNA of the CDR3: TGCAGTGCCTCGAGCGGGGAGCCTGAAGCTTTCTTT. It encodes CSASSGEPEAFF.

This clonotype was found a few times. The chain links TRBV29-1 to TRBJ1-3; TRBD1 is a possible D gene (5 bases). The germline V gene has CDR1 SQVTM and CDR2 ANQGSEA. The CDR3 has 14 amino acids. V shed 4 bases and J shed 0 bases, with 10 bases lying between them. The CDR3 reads CSVGGEYSGNTIYF. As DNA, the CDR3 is TGCAGCGTTGGGGGGGAGTACTCTGGAAACACCATATATTTT. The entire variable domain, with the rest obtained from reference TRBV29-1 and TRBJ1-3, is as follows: SAVISQKPSRDICQRGTSLTIQCQVDSQVTMMFWYRQQPGQSLTLIATANQGSEATYESGFVIDKFPISRPNLTFSTLTVSNMSPEDSSIYLCSVGGEYSGNTIYFGEGSWLTVV.

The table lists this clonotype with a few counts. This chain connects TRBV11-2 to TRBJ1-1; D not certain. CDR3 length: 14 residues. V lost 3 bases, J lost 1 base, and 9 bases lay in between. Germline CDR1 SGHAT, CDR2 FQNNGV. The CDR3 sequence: CASSLSLANTEAFF. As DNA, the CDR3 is TGTGCCAGCAGCTTGTCACTCGCGAACACTGAAGCTTTCTTT. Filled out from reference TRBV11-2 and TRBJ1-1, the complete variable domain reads EAGVAQSPRYKIIEKRQSVAFWCNPISGHATLYWYQQILGQGPKLLIQFQNNGVVDDSQLPKDRFSAERLKGVDSTLKIQPAKLEDSAVYLCASSLSLANTEAFFGQGTRLTVV.

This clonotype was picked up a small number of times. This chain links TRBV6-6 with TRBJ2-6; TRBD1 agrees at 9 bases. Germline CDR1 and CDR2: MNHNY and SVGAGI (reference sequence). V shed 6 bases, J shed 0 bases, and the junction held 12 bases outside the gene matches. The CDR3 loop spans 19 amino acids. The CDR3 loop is CASRPLPGQGFSGANVLTF. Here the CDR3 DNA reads TGTGCCAGCAGACCCCTTCCGGGACAGGGATTCTCTGGGGCCAACGTCCTGACTTTC.

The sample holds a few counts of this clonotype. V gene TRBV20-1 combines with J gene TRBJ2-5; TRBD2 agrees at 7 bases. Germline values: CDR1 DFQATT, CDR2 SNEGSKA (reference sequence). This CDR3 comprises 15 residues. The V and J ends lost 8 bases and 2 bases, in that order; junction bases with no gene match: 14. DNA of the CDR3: TGCAGTCCTAAGAGGGGAGGGGCGACACAAGAGACCCAGTACTTC. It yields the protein CSPKRGGATQETQYF.

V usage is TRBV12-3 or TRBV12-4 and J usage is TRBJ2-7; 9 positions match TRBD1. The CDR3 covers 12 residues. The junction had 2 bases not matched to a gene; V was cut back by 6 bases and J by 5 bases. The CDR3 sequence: CASSGQGNEQYF. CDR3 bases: TGTGCCAGCAGCGGACAGGGGAACGAGCAGTACTTC.

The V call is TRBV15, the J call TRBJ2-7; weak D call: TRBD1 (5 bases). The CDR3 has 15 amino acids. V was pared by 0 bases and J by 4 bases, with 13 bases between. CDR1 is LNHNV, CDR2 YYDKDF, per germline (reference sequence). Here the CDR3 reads CATSRDRASGYEQYF. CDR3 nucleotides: TGTGCCACCAGCAGAGATCGGGCCTCAGGGTACGAGCAGTACTTC.

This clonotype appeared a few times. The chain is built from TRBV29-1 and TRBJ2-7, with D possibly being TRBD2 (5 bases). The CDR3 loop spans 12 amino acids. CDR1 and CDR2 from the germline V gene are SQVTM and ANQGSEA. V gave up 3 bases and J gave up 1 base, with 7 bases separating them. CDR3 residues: CSVEEASYEQYF. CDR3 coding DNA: TGCAGCGTTGAGGAGGCTTCCTACGAGCAGTACTTC.

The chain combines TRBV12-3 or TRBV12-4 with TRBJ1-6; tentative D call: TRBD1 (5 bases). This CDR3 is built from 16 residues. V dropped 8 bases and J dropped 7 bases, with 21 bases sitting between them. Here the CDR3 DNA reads TGTGCCAGCGCATCGCGCCGAGGGCAGGGAAATTCACCCCTCCACTTT. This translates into CASASRRGQGNSPLHF.

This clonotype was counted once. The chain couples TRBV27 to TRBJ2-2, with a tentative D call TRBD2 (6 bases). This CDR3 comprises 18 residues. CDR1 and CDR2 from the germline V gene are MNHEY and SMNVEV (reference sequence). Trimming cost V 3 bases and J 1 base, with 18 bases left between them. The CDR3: CASSFLTGVQGNTGELFF. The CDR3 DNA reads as TGTGCCAGCAGTTTCCTAACGGGGGTGCAGGGGAACACCGGGGAGCTGTTTTTT.

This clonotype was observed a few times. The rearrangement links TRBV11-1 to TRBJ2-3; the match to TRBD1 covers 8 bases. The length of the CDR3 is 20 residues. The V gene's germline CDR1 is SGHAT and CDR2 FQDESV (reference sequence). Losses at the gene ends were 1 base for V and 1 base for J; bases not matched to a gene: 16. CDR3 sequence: CASSLGVWTGTGQGTDTQYF. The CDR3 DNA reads TGTGCCAGCAGCTTAGGGGTTTGGACCGGGACAGGACAGGGCACAGATACGCAGTATTTT. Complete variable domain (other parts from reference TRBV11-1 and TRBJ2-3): EAEVAQSPRYKITEKSQAVAFWCDPISGHATLYWYRQILGQGPELLVQFQDESVVDDSQLPKDRFSAERLKGVDSTLKIQPAELGDSAMYLCASSLGVWTGTGQGTDTQYFGPGTRLTVL.

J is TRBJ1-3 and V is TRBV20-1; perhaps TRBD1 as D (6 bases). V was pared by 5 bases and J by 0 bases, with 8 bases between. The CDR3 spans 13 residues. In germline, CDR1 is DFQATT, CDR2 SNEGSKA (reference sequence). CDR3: CSARQVSGNTIYF. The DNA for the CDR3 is TGCAGTGCTCGACAGGTCTCTGGAAACACCATATATTTT.

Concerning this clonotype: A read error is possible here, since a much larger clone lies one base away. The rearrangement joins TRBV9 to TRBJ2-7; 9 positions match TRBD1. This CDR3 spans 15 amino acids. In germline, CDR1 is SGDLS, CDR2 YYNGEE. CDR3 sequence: CASGVGQGSGYEQYF. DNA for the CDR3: TGTGCCAGCGGCGTAGGACAGGGGAGTGGGTACGAGCAGTACTTC.

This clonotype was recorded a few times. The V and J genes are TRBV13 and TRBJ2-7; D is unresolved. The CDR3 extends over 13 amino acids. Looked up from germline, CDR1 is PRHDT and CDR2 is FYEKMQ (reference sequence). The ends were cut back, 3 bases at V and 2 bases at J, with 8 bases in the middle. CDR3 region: CASSLGRPYEQYF. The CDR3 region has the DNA TGTGCCAGCAGCTTGGGTCGCCCCTACGAGCAGTACTTC.

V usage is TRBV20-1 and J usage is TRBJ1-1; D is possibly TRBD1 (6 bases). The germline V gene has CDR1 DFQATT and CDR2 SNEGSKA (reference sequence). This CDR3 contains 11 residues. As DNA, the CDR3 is TGCAGAAATCTCAGGGGTTCTGAAGCTTTCTTT. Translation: CRNLRGSEAFF.

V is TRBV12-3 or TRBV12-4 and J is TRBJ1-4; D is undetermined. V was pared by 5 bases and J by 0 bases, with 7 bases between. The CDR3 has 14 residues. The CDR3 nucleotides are TGTGCCAGCAGTATGACACCAACTAATGAAAAACTGTTTTTT. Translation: CASSMTPTNEKLFF.

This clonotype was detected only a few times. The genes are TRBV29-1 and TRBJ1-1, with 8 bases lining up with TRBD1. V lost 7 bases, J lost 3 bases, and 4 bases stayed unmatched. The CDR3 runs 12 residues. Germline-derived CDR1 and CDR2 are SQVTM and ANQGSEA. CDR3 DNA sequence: TGCAGCGCGACAGGGGATCACACTGAAGCTTTCTTT. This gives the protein CSATGDHTEAFF.

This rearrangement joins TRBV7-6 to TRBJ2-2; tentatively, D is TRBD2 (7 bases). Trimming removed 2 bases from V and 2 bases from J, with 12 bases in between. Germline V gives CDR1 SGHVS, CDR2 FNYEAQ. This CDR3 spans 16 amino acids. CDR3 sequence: CASSLPGGINTGELFF. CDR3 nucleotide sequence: TGTGCCAGCAGCTTACCGGGGGGCATCAACACCGGGGAGCTGTTTTTT.

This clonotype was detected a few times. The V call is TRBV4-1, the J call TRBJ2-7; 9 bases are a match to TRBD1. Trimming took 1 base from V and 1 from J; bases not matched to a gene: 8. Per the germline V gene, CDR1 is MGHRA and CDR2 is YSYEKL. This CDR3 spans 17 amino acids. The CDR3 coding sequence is TGCGCCAGCAGCCAAGGTCCAACCGGGACAGGGTCCTACGAGCAGTACTTC. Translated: CASSQGPTGTGSYEQYF.

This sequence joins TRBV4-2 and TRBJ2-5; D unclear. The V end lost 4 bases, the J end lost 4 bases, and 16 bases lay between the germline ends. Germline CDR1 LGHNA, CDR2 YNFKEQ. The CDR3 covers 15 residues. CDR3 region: CASSPPGQIPETQYF. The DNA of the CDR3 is TGTGCCAGCAGCCCCCCCGGCCAAATCCCAGAGACCCAGTACTTC.

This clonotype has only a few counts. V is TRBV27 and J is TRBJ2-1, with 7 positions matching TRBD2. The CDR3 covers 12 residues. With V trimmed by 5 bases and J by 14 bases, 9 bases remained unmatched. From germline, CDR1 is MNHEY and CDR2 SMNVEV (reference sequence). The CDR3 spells CASSTPGSGEFF. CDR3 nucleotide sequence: TGTGCCAGCAGTACTCCCGGGAGCGGGGAGTTCTTC.